This TCR beta chain emerged from a study of control samples from healthy donors and cancer patients. The repertoire was sequenced with immunoSEQ multiplex PCR; TCRdb's copy has only in-frame clones and lacks some. The sample yields around 110,000 clones, approximately 90% seen once. The germline V gene has CDR1 SNHLY and CDR2 FYNNEI. The CDR3 is 15 amino acids. With 5 bases clipped from V and 7 bases from J, the junction kept 9 bases outside the gene matches. The source material was blood. This clonotype was obtained from a woman between 65 and 79 years old in good health. The V gene is TRBV2, the J gene TRBJ2-1; the match to TRBD1 covers 9 bases. The CDR3 region is CASSFTGGAGNEQFF. CDR3 nucleotides: TGTGCCAGCAGTTTCACAGGGGGCGCGGGGAATGAGCAGTTCTTC. The full variable domain, its missing parts supplied by reference TRBV2 and TRBJ2-1, is EPEVTQTPSHQVTQMGQEVILRCVPISNHLYFYWYRQILGQKVEFLVSFYNNEISEKSEIFDDQFSVERPDGSNFTLKIRSTKLEDSAMYFCASSFTGGAGNEQFFGPGTRLTVL.